This passage covers 20 T cell receptor beta chains from one sample sequenced in a study of cytomegalovirus exposure and HLA in healthy donors. Amplification used 60 Vbeta primers and 13 Jbeta primers. Only in-frame clones appear in the TCRdb table, and some are missing; sequencing was by immunoSEQ multiplex PCR. In the table there are about 140,000 clones, roughly 76% of which are singletons. The sequenced material came from PBMCs. These receptors all come from a female donor in good health and CMV-seronegative.

The chain recombines TRBV19 with TRBJ2-7, with D hard to call. The V gene lost 1 base and the J gene lost 1 base, with 8 bases spanning the gap. The germline V gene encodes CDR1 LNHDA and CDR2 SQIVND (reference sequence). The CDR3 consists of 14 residues. CDR3 amino acids: CASSIGGRSYEQYF. Written as DNA, the CDR3 is TGTGCCAGTAGTATAGGAGGTAGATCCTACGAGCAGTACTTC. The full variable domain, completed using reference TRBV19 and TRBJ2-7, is DGGITQSPKYLFRKEGQNVTLSCEQNLNHDAMYWYRQDPGQGLRLIYYSQIVNDFQKGDIAEGYSVSREKKESFPLTVTSAQKNPTAFYLCASSIGGRSYEQYFGPGTRLTVT.

This clone was detected only a few times. The chain combines TRBV5-1 with TRBJ2-7; a possible D gene is TRBD2 (5 bases). There are 14 residues in the CDR3. V lost 4 bases and J 0 bases, leaving 11 bases between the germline ends. Germline CDR1 SGHRS, CDR2 YFSETQ. The CDR3 DNA reads as TGCGCCAGCAGCCCCAGCGGAAGCTCCTACGAGCAGTACTTC. It yields the protein CASSPSGSSYEQYF.

This chain uses TRBV19 with TRBJ2-7; D is possibly TRBD2 (5 bases). CDR1 is LNHDA, CDR2 SQIVND, per germline (reference sequence). The CDR3 has 14 residues. V lost 7 bases, J lost 1 base, and 14 bases lay in between. The CDR3 coding sequence is TGTGCCAGTAACCCGGGGAGTAATTCCTACGAGCAGTACTTC. Its protein product is CASNPGSNSYEQYF. The complete variable domain, with remaining parts taken from reference TRBV19 and TRBJ2-7, reads DGGITQSPKYLFRKEGQNVTLSCEQNLNHDAMYWYRQDPGQGLRLIYYSQIVNDFQKGDIAEGYSVSREKKESFPLTVTSAQKNPTAFYLCASNPGSNSYEQYFGPGTRLTVT.

This rearrangement joins TRBV4-1 to TRBJ2-7; D might be TRBD1 (6 bases). The CDR3 has 14 residues. Trimming pared 2 bases from V and 5 bases from J, leaving 13 bases between. CDR1 and CDR2 (germline): MGHRA, YSYEKL. The CDR3 region is CASSQIQGSHEQYF. The CDR3 DNA is TGCGCCAGCAGCCAAATACAGGGTTCCCACGAGCAGTACTTC.

Only a few counts were recorded for this clone. Since the CDR3 does not end with the conserved phenylalanine or tryptophan, this likely comes from a read error. It is unclear where the CDR3 begins or ends on the DNA, so no DNA is shown, and the CDR3 is as TCRdb lists it. This sample also contains other DNA sequences that code for the same CDR3. V usage is TRBV4-1 and J usage is TRBJ1-1; the table's D call of TRBD1 was not tested on the DNA. Germline loops: CDR1 MGHRA, CDR2 YSYEKL. The CDR3 sequence runs 15 residues, both termini included. The CDR3 region is CASSYYSGTHVEALV.

The chain links TRBV28 to TRBJ1-1; TRBD1 aligns across 9 bases. Germline V gene data show CDR1 as MDHEN and CDR2 as SYDVKM. Unmatched junction bases numbered 7, after V lost 5 bases and J lost 6 bases. The CDR3 consists of 14 residues. The CDR3 sequence: CASSPTGTGSEAFF. CDR3 bases: TGTGCCAGCAGTCCAACTGGGACAGGGTCTGAAGCTTTCTTT.

This chain connects TRBV14 to TRBJ1-2; 7 bases are shared with TRBD1. CDR1 SGHDN and CDR2 FVKESK come from the germline V gene. J was trimmed by 2 bases and V by 8 bases; bases with no gene match: 2. This CDR3 is 12 amino acids long. The CDR3 loop reads CASGDRNYGYTF. The CDR3 coding sequence is TGTGCCAGCGGGGACAGAAACTATGGCTACACCTTC.

V usage is TRBV29-1 and J usage is TRBJ2-7; TRBD2 agrees at 8 bases. After removal of 6 bases from V and 0 bases from J, the junction contained 10 bases not matched to a gene. From germline, CDR1 is SQVTM and CDR2 ANQGSEA. CDR3 size: 15 residues. Written as DNA, the CDR3 is TGCAGCGTCGCGGGGGGACCTTCCAGCTCCTACGAGCAGTACTTC. Translated, it gives CSVAGGPSSSYEQYF.

This clone has a handful of counts. The rearrangement uses TRBV11-2 and TRBJ1-1, with 9 bases identical to TRBD1. The CDR3 is 18 residues long. Germline values: CDR1 SGHAT, CDR2 FQNNGV. With V trimmed by 7 bases and J by 6 bases, 21 bases remained unmatched. CDR3 coding DNA: TGTGCCAGCACCGCGGGCCCGGGACAGGGAGCTTTATGGGCTGAAGCTTTCTTT. Translated, it gives CASTAGPGQGALWAEAFF.

The rearrangement uses TRBV5-1 and TRBJ1-1; D may be TRBD1 (5 bases). The germline V and J ends were trimmed by 4 bases and 0 bases, with 13 bases remaining between them. This CDR3 has 15 residues. Germline lookup yields CDR1 SGHRS and CDR2 YFSETQ. The CDR3 here is CASSPTPGMNTEAFF. DNA for the CDR3: TGCGCCAGCAGCCCTACCCCAGGGATGAACACTGAAGCTTTCTTT.

A few counts support this clone. This chain uses TRBV5-4 with TRBJ1-1; 8 bases align to TRBD1. Germline V CDR1 and CDR2: SGHNT, YYREEE (reference sequence). Trimming cost V 3 bases and J 0 bases; bases outside gene matches: 7. This CDR3 has 16 amino acids. CDR3 loop: CASSSGTGPMNTEAFF. DNA for the CDR3: TGTGCCAGCAGCTCCGGGACAGGACCTATGAACACTGAAGCTTTCTTT. The entire variable domain, with the rest obtained from reference TRBV5-4 and TRBJ1-1, is as follows: ETGVTQSPTHLIKTRGQQVTLRCSSQSGHNTVSWYQQALGQGPQFIFQYYREEENGRGNFPPRFSGLQFPNYSSELNVNALELDDSALYLCASSSGTGPMNTEAFFGQGTRLTVV.

The J gene is TRBJ2-7, the V gene TRBV7-2; D not resolved. Trimming removed 5 bases at V and 4 bases at J, with 15 bases between. This CDR3 spans 14 amino acids. Per the germline V gene, CDR1 is SGHTA and CDR2 is FQGNSA. The CDR3, as DNA: TGTGCCAGCAGCGAACAGACACGGATTTACGAGCAGTACTTC. This translates into CASSEQTRIYEQYF.

The V and J genes are TRBV2 and TRBJ1-5; weak D call: TRBD1 (6 bases). The CDR3 runs to 15 residues. V was trimmed by 6 bases and J by 4 bases, leaving 16 bases between them. Germline-derived CDR1 and CDR2 are SNHLY and FYNNEI. CDR3 DNA: TGTGCCAGCAGAGACGTAGACAGGATTAATCAGCCCCAGCATTTT. Translated: CASRDVDRINQPQHF.

The rearrangement joins TRBV2 to TRBJ2-7; D possibly corresponds to TRBD1 (5 bases). Germline CDR1 SNHLY, CDR2 FYNNEI. CDR3 length: 12 amino acids. V shed 7 bases and J shed 1 base, with 8 bases lying between them. The CDR3 region is CASTRQSYEQYF. In DNA, the CDR3 is TGTGCCAGCACAAGACAGTCCTACGAGCAGTACTTC. Together with reference TRBV2 and TRBJ2-7, the CDR3 gives the full variable domain: EPEVTQTPSHQVTQMGQEVILRCVPISNHLYFYWYRQILGQKVEFLVSFYNNEISEKSEIFDDQFSVERPDGSNFTLKIRSTKLEDSAMYFCASTRQSYEQYFGPGTRLTVT.

The rearrangement joins TRBV10-3 to TRBJ2-6; possibly TRBD1 for D (6 bases). The CDR3 totals 17 residues. Trimming left V 3 bases short and J 3 bases short, with 15 bases between. The germline CDR1 and CDR2 sequences are ENHRY and SYGVKD. The CDR3 reads CAISDQAPGHGANVLTF. For the CDR3, the DNA is TGTGCCATCAGTGACCAAGCTCCGGGACATGGGGCCAACGTCCTGACTTTC.

This chain connects TRBV19 to TRBJ2-1; the match to TRBD1 covers 8 bases. Trimming cost V 9 bases and J 3 bases; bases outside gene matches: 4. The CDR3 is 13 residues long. CDR1 is LNHDA, CDR2 SQIVND, per germline (reference sequence). This CDR3 is CASDRGFYNEQFF. The CDR3 coding sequence is TGTGCCAGCGACAGGGGTTTCTACAATGAGCAGTTCTTC.

The rearrangement joins TRBV6-1 to TRBJ2-1; 8 bases line up with TRBD1. CDR3 length: 15 residues. Trimming cost V 5 bases and J 6 bases; bases outside gene matches: 9. Germline loops: CDR1 MNHNS, CDR2 SASEGT. Here the CDR3 reads CASSHTGGSVNEQFF. The CDR3 region has the DNA TGTGCCAGCAGTCATACAGGGGGTTCGGTCAATGAGCAGTTCTTC.

The CDR3 sequence: CASSLIAGNTEAFF. The CDR3 DNA follows: TGTGCCAGCAGCTTAATAGCTGGTAACACTGAAGCTTTCTTT. This rearrangement joins TRBV7-9 to TRBJ1-1; D is unclear. Germline loops: CDR1 SEHNR, CDR2 FQNEAQ (reference sequence). V lost 2 bases and J 2 bases, leaving 9 bases between the germline ends. The CDR3 covers 14 residues.

This clone occurred once. V and J are TRBV2 and TRBJ2-7; tentative D call: TRBD2 (5 bases). The V gene lost 1 base and the J gene lost 2 bases, with 9 bases spanning the gap. There are 14 residues in the CDR3. From germline, CDR1 is SNHLY and CDR2 FYNNEI. The DNA for the CDR3 is TGTGCCAGCAGTGAAGGGACGGGAACCTACGAGCAGTACTTC. Encoded protein: CASSEGTGTYEQYF.

This chain links TRBV28 with TRBJ2-7; unclear D gene. The CDR3 consists of 15 residues. Germline loops: CDR1 MDHEN, CDR2 SYDVKM. Between the trimmed V and J ends, which lost 3 bases and 3 bases, there was a span of 15 bases. The CDR3 bases are TGTGCCAGCAGTTTCCCACATGGGCTCAACTACGAGCAGTACTTC. Its protein is CASSFPHGLNYEQYF. The full variable domain, completed using reference TRBV28 and TRBJ2-7, is DVKVTQSSRYLVKRTGEKVFLECVQDMDHENMFWYRQDPGLGLRLIYFSYDVKMKEKGDIPEGYSVSREKKERFSLILESASTNQTSMYLCASSFPHGLNYEQYFGPGTRLTVT.